This note documents a single T cell receptor beta chain sequence. Its antigen is currently unknown. Other DNA sequences in this specimen translate into the identical CDR3. Sequencing was performed with immunoSEQ multiplex PCR; in TCRdb, only in-frame clones are kept and a portion is missing. The sample carries 2 million to 2.5 million clones, more than 90% recorded once. The V end was cut by 4 bases, the J end by 4 bases, with 7 bases between. Per the germline V gene, CDR1 is DFQATT and CDR2 is SNEGSKA (reference sequence). The CDR3 has 11 residues. The data originate from a study of shared clonotypes between healthy human individuals. Findings of the study overall: When naive CD4 clonotypes were compared across a handful of donors, roughly 4.9% were shared. Only blood samples were collected, and tissue repertoires likely differ.

This sequence originates from a man aged 18 to 29 in good health. Sequencing was done on a sample of naive CD4+ T cells sorted from blood. The sample's subset: CD45RA+ positively selected. The V and J genes are TRBV20-1 and TRBJ1-1, with D possibly TRBD1 on 6 matching bases. The CDR3 coding sequence is TGCAGTGCTACCAGGGGCACTGAAGCTTTCTTT. Protein sequence: CSATRGTEAFF.